This paragraph reports one T cell receptor (beta chain). When the RNA was reverse transcribed, random hexamers were used with an input of roughly 0.5 to 1 ug. TCRdb re-analysed the immunoSEQ multiplex PCR reads in MiXCR, keeping a single row per CDR3 protein. The sample contains about 120,000 distinct CDR3 sequences, roughly 94% of which appear only once. The data stem from a study of CD8 T cells in Susac syndrome. The CDR3 is 14 residues long. Germline CDR1 SGHDT, CDR2 YYEEEE. With 0 bases removed from V and 2 bases from J, the gap between germline ends came to 9 bases. Sequenced material: CD4+ T cells from PBMCs. V gene TRBV5-6 combines with J gene TRBJ2-7; D uncertain. The clonotype comes from a human donor in good health. CDR3 sequence reads: CASSLGANPYEQYF. The DNA of the CDR3 is TGTGCCAGCAGCTTGGGGGCGAACCCCTACGAGCAGTACTTC.